A selection of T cell receptor beta chains follows, all from one sample in a study of T cell responses to AZD1222 COVID-19 vaccine. TCRdb keeps only in-frame clones here, not all; method: immunoSEQ multiplex PCR. Of 190,000 or so clones detected, around nine tenths appear once; the ten largest clones hold more than 25%. Sample: peripheral blood, taken 28 days after the second AZD1222 dose. The receptors shown here come from an adult who received the AZD1222 COVID-19 vaccine. The CDR3 runs from the conserved cysteine through the conserved F or W. D genes are given only for firm matches. Rows give clone size only sometimes, using once, few, many, or a class for an expanded clone.

TRBJ1-1 . TRBD1 TRBV19 CASSKTGVNTEAFF TGTGCCAGTAGTAAGACAGGGGTGAACACTGAAGCTTTCTTT
TRBJ2-2 . . TRBV28 CASSFSEGGELFF TGTGCCAGCAGTTTCTCGGAGGGCGGGGAGCTGTTTTTT
TRBJ2-1 few TRBD2 TRBV4-3 CASSQESSGVQGEQFF TGCGCCAGCAGCCAAGAATCTAGCGGGGTACAGGGTGAGCAGTTCTTC
TRBJ2-3 once . TRBV6-6 CASSPGSGSTDTQYF TGTGCCAGCAGCCCCGGGAGCGGGAGCACAGATACGCAGTATTTT
TRBJ2-7 . TRBD2 TRBV9 CASSPGTSGRAYEQYF TGTGCCAGCAGCCCGGGGACTAGCGGGAGGGCGTACGAGCAGTACTTC
TRBJ1-2 . . TRBV2 CASSDPGYGYTF TGTGCCAGCAGTGACCCGGGATATGGCTACACCTTC
TRBJ1-2 . . TRBV19 CASSIPGTYGYTF TGTGCCAGTAGTATTCCCGGGACCTATGGCTACACCTTC
TRBJ2-7 . . TRBV6-5 CASSYLSGISGYEQYF TGTGCCAGCAGTTACTTATCGGGGATCTCTGGGTACGAGCAGTACTTC
TRBJ1-5 . . TRBV2 CASSAGQSNQPQHF TGTGCCAGCAGTGCCGGGCAGAGCAATCAGCCCCAGCATTTT
TRBJ2-7 . . TRBV19 CASSFGWGDSYEQYF TGTGCCAGTAGCTTCGGTTGGGGTGACTCCTACGAGCAGTACTTC
TRBJ2-1 . . TRBV9 CASSVGTELADEQFF TGTGCCAGCAGCGTAGGGACCGAACTTGCCGATGAGCAGTTCTTC